The rows below give T cell receptor beta chains drawn from one sample of a study of T cell repertoires and HLA-DP antigens. Profiling relied on immunoSEQ multiplex PCR, and the TCRdb table lists in-frame clones only, not all of them. The data show fewer than 95,000 clones, around nine tenths seen once. No cognate antigen is known for these TCRs. Material for sequencing was CD4+ T cells from PBMCs. Receptors originate from a man in his forties or fifties in good health and CMV-seronegative. The CDR3 runs from the conserved cysteine through the conserved F or W. A D gene is named only where the DNA matches it firmly. Part of the rows lack a size; the others show once, few, many or a class for expanded clones.

>17|-|-|TRBV4-2|TRBJ2-3
TGTGCCAGCAGCCAAGATCCCGCCGGCGCTAGCACAGATACGCAGTATTTT
CASSQDPAGASTDTQYF
>15|few|-|TRBV6-6|TRBJ1-2
TGTGCCAGCAGTTACTCGCAAATGGGTAACTATGGCTACACCTTC
CASSYSQMGNYGYTF
>16|few|-|TRBV7-3|TRBJ1-6
TGTGCCAGCAGCTTAAATCACAGGTCCGACTATTCACCCCTCCACTTT
CASSLNHRSDYSPLHF
>15|-|-|TRBV7-2|TRBJ2-1
TGTGCCAGCAGCTTCGCAGTAACTAGAAACAATGAGCAGTTCTTC
CASSFAVTRNNEQFF
>18|once|TRBD2|TRBV28|TRBJ2-2
TGTGCCAGCCGGGGGACTAGCGCTCGAAAGGGTTACACCGGGGAGCTGTTTTTT
CASRGTSARKGYTGELFF
>11|-|-|TRBV2|TRBJ2-7
TGTGCCAGCAAGGAGGGCTACGAGCAGTACTTC
CASKEGYEQYF
>13|once|-|TRBV7-9|TRBJ2-7
TGTGCCAGCAGCGGGGGCGGTAGAAGCGAGCAGTACTTC
CASSGGGRSEQYF
>14|-|-|TRBV6-5|TRBJ1-3
TGTGCCAGCAGCGACCCCCGGTCTGGAAACACCATATATTTT
CASSDPRSGNTIYF
>16|-|-|TRBV6-1|TRBJ1-5
TGTGCCAGCAGTGAAACAGGGATCGCTAGCAATCAGCCCCAGCATTTT
CASSETGIASNQPQHF
>15|-|-|TRBV7-9|TRBJ1-2
TGTGCCAGCAGCTTAGATGGGCGCACTTCAGGAGGCTACACCTTC
CASSLDGRTSGGYTF
>15|-|-|TRBV5-1|TRBJ2-5
TGCGCCAGCAGCCGACAGGGGAGGGGGCAAGAGACCCAGTACTTC
CASSRQGRGQETQYF
>13|-|TRBD1|TRBV27|TRBJ2-2
TGTGCCAGCAGTCCGGACAGGGCCGGGGAGCTGTTTTTT
CASSPDRAGELFF
>16|-|-|TRBV30|TRBJ1-4
TGTGCCTGGAGGGGGGGGGAGGGAGCAACTAATGAAAAACTGTTTTTT
CAWRGGEGATNEKLFF
>13|-|-|TRBV11-2|TRBJ1-1
TGTGCCAGCAGGAGAAGAAGGAACACTGAAGCTTTCTTT
CASRRRRNTEAFF
>12|-|-|TRBV25-1|TRBJ2-4
TGTGCCAGCAAGGGGGCCAAAAACATTCAGTACTTC
CASKGAKNIQYF
>13|-|-|TRBV2|TRBJ1-2
TGTGCCAGCAGACGCGGACAGAACTATGGCTACACCTTC
CASRRGQNYGYTF
>14|-|-|TRBV28|TRBJ1-1
TGTGCCAGCAGATCCGGGACGGGCATTGGTGAAGCTTTCTTT
CASRSGTGIGEAFF
>15|once|TRBD2|TRBV28|TRBJ2-1
TGTGCCAGCGATCGTAGCGGGAGGGTTTTCGATGAGCAGTTCTTC
CASDRSGRVFDEQFF
>14|-|-|TRBV6-1|TRBJ2-1
TGTGCCAGCAGCCCGACTAGTTTTTGGAATGAGCAGTTCTTC
CASSPTSFWNEQFF
>14|-|-|TRBV7-8|TRBJ2-7
TGTGCCAGCAGCCCCAGGGACATCTCCTACGAGCAGTACTTC
CASSPRDISYEQYF
>15|-|TRBD1|TRBV27|TRBJ1-1
TGTGCCAGCAGACCCGCCGGGACAGGGAACACTGAAGCTTTCTTT
CASRPAGTGNTEAFF
>15|-|TRBD1|TRBV28|TRBJ1-1
TGTGCCAGCACCCGGGGAGGACAGGGGCGGGCTGAAGCTTTCTTT
CASTRGGQGRAEAFF
>15|few|-|TRBV6-5|TRBJ1-3
TGTGCCAGCAGTCGTAGTATTAACTCTGGAAACACCATATATTTT
CASSRSINSGNTIYF
>11|few|-|TRBV20-1|TRBJ2-3
TGCAGTGCTAGCTTAACAGATACGCAGTATTTT
CSASLTDTQYF
>15|-|-|TRBV6-5|TRBJ2-7
TGTGCCAGCAGCCTCCAGGGGGGGATGACCTACGAGCAGTACTTC
CASSLQGGMTYEQYF
>14|-|TRBD1|TRBV6-5|TRBJ1-1
TGTGCCAGCAGTACGGGACAGGGGCGGACTGAAGCTTTCTTT
CASSTGQGRTEAFF
>13|once|-|TRBV28|TRBJ2-5
TGTGCCAGCAGTTACGGACCGAAAGAGACCCAGTACTTC
CASSYGPKETQYF
>13|-|-|TRBV5-5|TRBJ2-3
TGTGCCAGCAGCAGACAAGATTGGAGTACGCAGTATTTT
CASSRQDWSTQYF
>17|-|TRBD2|TRBV14|TRBJ2-5
TGTGCCAGCAGCCCGCGAAAAGGACTAGCGGACCGAGGGACCCAGTACTTC
CASSPRKGLADRGTQYF
>17|once|-|TRBV5-1|TRBJ2-2
TGCGCCAGCAGCTTGGCCTCCATAGGGTTACAGTCCGGGGAGCTGTTTTTT
CASSLASIGLQSGELFF
>13|-|TRBD1|TRBV5-1|TRBJ2-7
TGCGCCAGCAGCTCCGGGACAGGCTACGAGCAGTACTTC
CASSSGTGYEQYF
>16|-|TRBD2|TRBV9|TRBJ2-1
TGTGCCAGCAGCGTAGTTGTGGGAGGGGCTATGAATGAGCAGTTCTTC
CASSVVVGGAMNEQFF
>14|-|-|TRBV7-6|TRBJ2-3
TGTGCCAGCAGCTTAGCGGGCTTCACAGATACGCAGTATTTT
CASSLAGFTDTQYF
>13|-|-|TRBV4-1|TRBJ2-1
TGCGCCAGCAGCCAAGAAGGACAGCAAAAGCAGTTCTTC
CASSQEGQQKQFF
>12|-|-|TRBV2|TRBJ1-1
TGTGCCAGCAGTGGTCCGAACACTGAAGCTTTCTTT
CASSGPNTEAFF
>15|-|TRBD1|TRBV27|TRBJ1-5
TGTGCCAGCAGTTTAGACAGGGCGGGCAATCAGCCCCAGCATTTT
CASSLDRAGNQPQHF
>17|-|TRBD2|TRBV7-2|TRBJ2-1
TGTGCCAGCAGCCCTTGGATTACTAGCGGGGGAAGCAATGAGCAGTTCTTC
CASSPWITSGGSNEQFF
>15|-|-|TRBV9|TRBJ1-3
TGTGCCAGCAGCGGCGAGGGCAACTCTGGAAACACCATATATTTT
CASSGEGNSGNTIYF
>12|-|-|TRBV11-1|TRBJ1-1
TGTGCCAGCGGGCAGGGCCGGGGTGAAGCTTTCTTT
CASGQGRGEAFF
>14|-|TRBD2|TRBV6-1|TRBJ2-1
TGTGCCAGCAGTGTGGCGGGGGGATACAATGAGCAGTTCTTC
CASSVAGGYNEQFF